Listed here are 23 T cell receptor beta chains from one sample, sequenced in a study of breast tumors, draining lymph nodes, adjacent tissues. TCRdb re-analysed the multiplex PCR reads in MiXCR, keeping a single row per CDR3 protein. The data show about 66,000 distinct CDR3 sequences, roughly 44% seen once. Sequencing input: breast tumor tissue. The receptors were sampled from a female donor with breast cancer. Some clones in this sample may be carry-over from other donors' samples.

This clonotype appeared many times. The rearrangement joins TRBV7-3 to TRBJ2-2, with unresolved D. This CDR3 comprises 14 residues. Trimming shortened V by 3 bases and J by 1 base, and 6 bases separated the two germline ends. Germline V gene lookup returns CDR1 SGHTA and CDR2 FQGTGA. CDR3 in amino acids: CASSFLRNTGELFF. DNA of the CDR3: TGTGCCAGCAGCTTCCTACGGAACACCGGGGAGCTGTTTTTT.

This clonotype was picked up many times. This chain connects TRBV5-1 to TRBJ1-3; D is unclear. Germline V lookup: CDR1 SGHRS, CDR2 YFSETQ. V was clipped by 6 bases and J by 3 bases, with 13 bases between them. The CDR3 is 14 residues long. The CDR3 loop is CASTLGSYGNTIYF. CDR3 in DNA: TGCGCCAGCACCCTCGGGAGCTATGGAAACACCATATATTTT.

The CDR3 spells CASNSPGELFF. The DNA of the CDR3 is TGTGCCAGCAACTCCCCCGGGGAGCTGTTTTTT. V is TRBV12-3 or TRBV12-4 and J is TRBJ2-2; unclear D gene. Trimming cost V 7 bases and J 6 bases, with 6 bases left between them. This CDR3 is 11 amino acids long.

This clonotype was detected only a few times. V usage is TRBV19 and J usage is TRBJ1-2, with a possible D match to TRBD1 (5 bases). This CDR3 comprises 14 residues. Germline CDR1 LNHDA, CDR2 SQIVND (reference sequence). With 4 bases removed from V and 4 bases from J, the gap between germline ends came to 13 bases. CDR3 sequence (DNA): TGTGCCAGTAGTAGGGTGGGGGACCTCTATGGCTACACCTTC. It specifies CASSRVGDLYGYTF.

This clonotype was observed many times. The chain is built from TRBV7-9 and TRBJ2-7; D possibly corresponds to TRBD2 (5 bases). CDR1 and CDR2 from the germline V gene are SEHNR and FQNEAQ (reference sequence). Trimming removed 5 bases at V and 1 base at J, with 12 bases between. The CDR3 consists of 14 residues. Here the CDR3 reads CASSTVGKSYEQYF. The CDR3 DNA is TGTGCCAGCAGCACCGTCGGGAAATCCTACGAGCAGTACTTC.

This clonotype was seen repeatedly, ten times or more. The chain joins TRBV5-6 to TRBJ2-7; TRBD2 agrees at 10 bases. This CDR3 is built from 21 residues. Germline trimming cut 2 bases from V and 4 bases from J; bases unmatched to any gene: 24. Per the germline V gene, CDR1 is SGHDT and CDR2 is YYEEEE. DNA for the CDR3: TGTGCCAGCAGCTTCTTCGACCGACAGGGAAGAGAGCGGGAGGGATTTTACGAGCAGTACTTC. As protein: CASSFFDRQGREREGFYEQYF.

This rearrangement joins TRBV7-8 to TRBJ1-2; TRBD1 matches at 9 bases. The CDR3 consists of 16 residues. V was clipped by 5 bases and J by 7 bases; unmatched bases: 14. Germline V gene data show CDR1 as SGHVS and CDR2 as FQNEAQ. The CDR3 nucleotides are TGTGCCAGCAGCCCAAACAGGGGGCCGGCTAGGAGTGGCTACACCTTC. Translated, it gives CASSPNRGPARSGYTF.

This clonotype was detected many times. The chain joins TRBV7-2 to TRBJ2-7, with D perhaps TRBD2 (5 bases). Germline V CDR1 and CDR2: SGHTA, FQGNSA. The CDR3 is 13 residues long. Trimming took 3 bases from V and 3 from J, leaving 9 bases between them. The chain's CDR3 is CASSFDGNYEQYF. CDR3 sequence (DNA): TGTGCCAGCAGCTTCGACGGGAACTACGAGCAGTACTTC.

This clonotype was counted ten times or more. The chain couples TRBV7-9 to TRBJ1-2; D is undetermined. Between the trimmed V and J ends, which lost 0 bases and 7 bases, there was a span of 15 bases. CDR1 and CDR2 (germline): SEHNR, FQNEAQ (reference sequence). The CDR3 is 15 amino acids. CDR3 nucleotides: TGTGCCAGCAGCTTAGCTCGAGGGTCGGGTACTGGCTACACCTTC. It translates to CASSLARGSGTGYTF.

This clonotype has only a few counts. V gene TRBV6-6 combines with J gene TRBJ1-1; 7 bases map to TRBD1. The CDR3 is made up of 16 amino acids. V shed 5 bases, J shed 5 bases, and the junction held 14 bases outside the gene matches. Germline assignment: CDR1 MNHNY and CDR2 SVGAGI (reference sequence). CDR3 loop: CASSPARQGGRTEAFF. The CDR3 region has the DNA TGTGCCAGCAGTCCAGCCCGTCAGGGGGGGAGGACTGAAGCTTTCTTT.

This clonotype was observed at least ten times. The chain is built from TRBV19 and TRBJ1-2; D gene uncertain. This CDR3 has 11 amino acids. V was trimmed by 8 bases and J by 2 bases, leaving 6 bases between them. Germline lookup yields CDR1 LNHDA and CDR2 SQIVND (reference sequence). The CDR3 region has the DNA TGTGCCAGTCAGGTGAACTATGGCTACACCTTC. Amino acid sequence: CASQVNYGYTF.

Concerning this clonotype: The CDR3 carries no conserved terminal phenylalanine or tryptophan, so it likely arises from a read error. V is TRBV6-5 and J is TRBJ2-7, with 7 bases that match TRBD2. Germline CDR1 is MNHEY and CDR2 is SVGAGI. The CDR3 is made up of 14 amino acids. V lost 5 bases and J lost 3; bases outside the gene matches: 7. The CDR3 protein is CASSLGRGGYEQYL. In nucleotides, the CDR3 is TGTGCCAGCAGTCTTGGTCGCGGGGGCTACGAGCAGTACCTC.

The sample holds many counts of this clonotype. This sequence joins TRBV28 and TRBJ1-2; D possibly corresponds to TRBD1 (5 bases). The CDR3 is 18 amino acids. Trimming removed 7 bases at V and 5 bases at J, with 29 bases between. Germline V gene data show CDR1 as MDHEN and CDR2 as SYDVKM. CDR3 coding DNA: TGTGCCAGCACCTCGCTCCTTCGGGACGTCCTACGTGGGTATGGCTACACCTTC. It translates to CASTSLLRDVLRGYGYTF.

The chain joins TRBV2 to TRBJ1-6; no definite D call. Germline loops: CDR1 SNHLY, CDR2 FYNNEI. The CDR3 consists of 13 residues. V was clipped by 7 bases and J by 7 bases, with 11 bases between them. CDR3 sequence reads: CASNQGPNSPLHF. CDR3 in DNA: TGTGCCAGCAATCAAGGACCCAATTCACCCCTCCACTTT.

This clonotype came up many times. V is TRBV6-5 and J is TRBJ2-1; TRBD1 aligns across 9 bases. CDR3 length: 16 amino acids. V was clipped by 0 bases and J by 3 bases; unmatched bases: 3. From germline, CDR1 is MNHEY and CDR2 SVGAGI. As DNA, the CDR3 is TGTGCCAGCAGTTACTCGCGGGACAGGGTCTACAATGAGCAGTTCTTC. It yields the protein CASSYSRDRVYNEQFF.

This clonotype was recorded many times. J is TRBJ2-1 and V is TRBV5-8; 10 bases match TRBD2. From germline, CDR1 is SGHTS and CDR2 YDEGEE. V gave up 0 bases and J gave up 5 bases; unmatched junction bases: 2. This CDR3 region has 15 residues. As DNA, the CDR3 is TGTGCCAGCAGCTTGGTAGCGGGGGGTAACAATGAGCAGTTCTTC. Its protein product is CASSLVAGGNNEQFF. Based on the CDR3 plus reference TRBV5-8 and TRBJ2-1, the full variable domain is EAGVTQSPTHLIKTRGQQATLRCSPISGHTSVYWYQQALGLGLQFLLWYDEGEERNRGNFPPRFSGRQFPNYSSELNVNALELEDSALYLCASSLVAGGNNEQFFGPGTRLTVL.

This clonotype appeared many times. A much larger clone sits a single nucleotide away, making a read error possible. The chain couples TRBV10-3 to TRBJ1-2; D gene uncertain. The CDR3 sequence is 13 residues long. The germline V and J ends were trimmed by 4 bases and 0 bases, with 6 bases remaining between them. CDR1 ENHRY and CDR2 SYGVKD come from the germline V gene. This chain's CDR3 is CAISGYTNYGYTF. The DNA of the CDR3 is TGTGCCATCAGTGGGTACACTAACTATGGCTACACCTTC.

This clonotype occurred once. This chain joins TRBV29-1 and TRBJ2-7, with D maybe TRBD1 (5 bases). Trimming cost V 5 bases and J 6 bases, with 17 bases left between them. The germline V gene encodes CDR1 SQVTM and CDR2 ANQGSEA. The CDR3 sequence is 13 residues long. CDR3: CSVKPQGFAEQYF. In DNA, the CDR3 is TGCAGCGTTAAACCCCAGGGATTCGCCGAGCAGTACTTC.

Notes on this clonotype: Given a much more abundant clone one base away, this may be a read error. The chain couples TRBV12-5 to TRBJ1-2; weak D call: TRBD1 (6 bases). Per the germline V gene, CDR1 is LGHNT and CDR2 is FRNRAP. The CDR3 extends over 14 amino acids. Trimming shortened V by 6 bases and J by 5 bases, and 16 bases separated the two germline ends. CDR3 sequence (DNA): TGTGCTAGTGGCTGCACCGGACAGAGTTATGGCTACACCTTC. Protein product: CASGCTGQSYGYTF.

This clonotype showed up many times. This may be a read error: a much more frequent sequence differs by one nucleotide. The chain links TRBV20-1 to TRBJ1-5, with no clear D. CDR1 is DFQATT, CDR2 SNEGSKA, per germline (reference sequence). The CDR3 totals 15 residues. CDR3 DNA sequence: TGCAGTGCTAGTGGACTCTCTGATAGCACTCAGCCCCAGCATTTT. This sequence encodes CSASGLSDSTQPQHF.

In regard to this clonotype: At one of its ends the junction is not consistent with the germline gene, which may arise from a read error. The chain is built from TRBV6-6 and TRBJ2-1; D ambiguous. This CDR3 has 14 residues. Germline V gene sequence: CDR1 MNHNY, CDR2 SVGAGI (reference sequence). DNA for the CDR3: TGTGCCAGCAGTCACTCGGGTCTCATCCCTGAGCAGTTCTTC. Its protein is CASSHSGLIPEQFF.

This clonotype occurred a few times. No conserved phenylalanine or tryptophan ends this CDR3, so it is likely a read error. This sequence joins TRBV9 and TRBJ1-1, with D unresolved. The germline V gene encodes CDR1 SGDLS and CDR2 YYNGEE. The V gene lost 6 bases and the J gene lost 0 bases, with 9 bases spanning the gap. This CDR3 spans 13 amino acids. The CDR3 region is CASKHDMNTEAFS. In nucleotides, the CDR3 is TGTGCCAGCAAACATGACATGAACACTGAAGCTTTCTCT.

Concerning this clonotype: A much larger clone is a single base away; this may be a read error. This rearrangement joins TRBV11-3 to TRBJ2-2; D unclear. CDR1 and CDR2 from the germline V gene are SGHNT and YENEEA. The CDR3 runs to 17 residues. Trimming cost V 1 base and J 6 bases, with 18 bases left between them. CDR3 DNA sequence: TGTGCCAGCAGCTTAGCCCAGGCTACCTCCTTGTCCGGGGAGCTGTTTTTT. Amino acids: CASSLAQATSLSGELFF.